Below, one T cell receptor beta chain is given with its context. After constant-region reverse-primer amplification, full-length variable regions underwent semi-nested PCR with Nested Universal Primer A. TCRdb re-analysed the 5' RACE reads in MiXCR, keeping a single row per CDR3 protein. Of approximately 53,000 distinct CDR3 sequences listed, 25% to 30% are singletons. This sequence was found in a female donor with breast cancer. Sequenced input: tumor-infiltrating memory CD4+ T cells sorted from the breast tumor. Subset reported: memory CD4+ T cells, CD4+CD45RO+CD25-.

The DNA for the CDR3 is TGTGCCAGCAGTTACTCGAGCCGGGGGCGCCCTCAGCCCCAGCATTTT. This encodes CASSYSSRGRPQPQHF. The rearrangement uses TRBV6-6 and TRBJ1-5; a weak D match, TRBD1 (6 bases). V was trimmed by 0 bases and J by 6 bases, leaving 15 bases between them. This CDR3 region has 16 residues. Germline loops: CDR1 MNHNY, CDR2 SVGAGI (reference sequence).